The 16 T cell receptor beta chains reported below all come from one sample, sequenced in a study of early T cells in non-severe SARS-CoV-2 infection. TCRdb re-analysed the 5' RACE reads in MiXCR, keeping a single row per CDR3 protein. Of tens of thousands of distinct CDR3 sequences listed, about 12% are singletons. Sequenced input: whole blood. These receptors were obtained from an adult who was a healthcare worker with PCR-confirmed SARS-CoV-2 infection or an uninfected control (not recorded which).

The V gene is TRBV29-1, the J gene TRBJ1-1; D uncertain. Germline assignment: CDR1 SQVTM and CDR2 ANQGSEA. The ends were cut back, 3 bases at V and 1 base at J, with 6 bases in the middle. The CDR3 extends over 12 amino acids. The CDR3 region is CSVEVANTEAFF. The DNA of the CDR3 is TGCAGCGTTGAGGTAGCGAACACTGAAGCTTTCTTT.

As regards this clonotype: Possible read error: a much larger clone is one base away. The chain links TRBV3-1 to TRBJ2-3; no clear D gene. This CDR3 spans 14 amino acids. Deletions cut 2 bases from V and 2 bases from J, with 8 bases between. Germline V gives CDR1 LGHDT, CDR2 YNNKEL (reference sequence). CDR3 amino acids: CASSQLTNTDTQYF. CDR3 nucleotide sequence: TGTGCCAGCAGCCAACTAACAAACACAGATACGCAGTATTTT.

The chain carries TRBV4-1 and TRBJ2-5; D is undetermined. This CDR3 is 15 amino acids long. Germline V CDR1 and CDR2: MGHRA, YSYEKL. V lost 1 base and J 4 bases, leaving 13 bases between the germline ends. The CDR3 loop reads CASSQAKGTLETQYF. The CDR3 nucleotides read TGCGCCAGCAGCCAAGCTAAGGGCACCTTAGAGACCCAGTACTTC.

The chain joins TRBV7-3 to TRBJ2-3; TRBD1 agrees at 8 bases. Germline V gene data show CDR1 as SGHTA and CDR2 as FQGTGA. The CDR3 totals 16 residues. V lost 2 bases and J lost 2; bases outside the gene matches: 6. The CDR3 region has the DNA TGTGCCAGCAGCTTAGGCCGGGACAGGATCACAGATACGCAGTATTTT. Its translation: CASSLGRDRITDTQYF. The whole variable domain, remainder taken from reference TRBV7-3 and TRBJ2-3, is GAGVSQTPSNKVTEKGKYVELRCDPISGHTALYWYRQSLGQGPEFLIYFQGTGAADDSGLPNDRFFAVRPEGSVSTLKIQRTERGDSAVYLCASSLGRDRITDTQYFGPGTRLTVL.

This clonotype has more than one count but fewer than ten. The J gene is TRBJ1-4, the V gene TRBV19; D uncertain. The CDR3 is made up of 13 amino acids. With 6 bases removed from V and 8 bases from J, the gap between germline ends came to 13 bases. Germline V gives CDR1 LNHDA, CDR2 SQIVND (reference sequence). The CDR3 sequence: CASSRPRREKLFF. The CDR3 DNA follows: TGTGCCAGTAGCCGACCTAGAAGGGAAAAACTGTTTTTT. Based on the CDR3 plus reference TRBV19 and TRBJ1-4, the full variable domain is DGGITQSPKYLFRKEGQNVTLSCEQNLNHDAMYWYRQDPGQGLRLIYYSQIVNDFQKGDIAEGYSVSREKKESFPLTVTSAQKNPTAFYLCASSRPRREKLFFGSGTQLSVL.

V usage is TRBV23-1 and J usage is TRBJ2-2; D could derive from TRBD1 or TRBD2 (5 bases each). TRBV23-1 is noted as an ORF with a role that remains uncertain. V lost 8 bases, J lost 4 bases, and 11 bases lay in between. The CDR3 has 13 amino acids. The CDR3 here is CASGTISTGELFF. The CDR3 DNA reads TGCGCCAGCGGGACCATTAGCACCGGGGAGCTGTTTTTT.

This clonotype was seen ten or more times. This sequence joins TRBV29-1 and TRBJ1-2; the D gene is possibly TRBD1 (5 bases). Germline V gene lookup returns CDR1 SQVTM and CDR2 ANQGSEA. V gave up 7 bases and J gave up 3 bases, with 9 bases separating them. This CDR3 spans 11 amino acids. The CDR3 protein is CSAIGDYGYTF. The CDR3 region has the DNA TGCAGCGCGATAGGGGACTATGGCTACACCTTC.

This clonotype was detected only a few times. V and J are TRBV29-1 and TRBJ2-7; D is unclear. Trimming took off 4 bases at V and 4 bases at J, with 11 bases between the two ends. CDR1 is SQVTM, CDR2 ANQGSEA, per germline. This CDR3 has 12 residues. CDR3 sequence (DNA): TGCAGCGTTGCGGGCTTTGGGTACGAGCAGTACTTC. It codes for CSVAGFGYEQYF.

In its sample, this clonotype was seen a few times. The rearrangement uses TRBV3-1 and TRBJ1-3, with 7 nucleotides matching TRBD1. The J segment lost 3 bases and the V segment lost 1 base, leaving 6 bases of the junction unmatched. In germline, CDR1 is LGHDT, CDR2 YNNKEL (reference sequence). The CDR3 spans 16 residues. The CDR3 spells CASSQALNRGGNTIYF. CDR3 nucleotides: TGTGCCAGCAGCCAAGCCCTGAACAGGGGTGGAAACACCATATATTTT.

In its sample, this clonotype was seen a few times. This rearrangement joins TRBV10-3 to TRBJ2-7; 10 nucleotides agree with TRBD1. The CDR3 is 13 amino acids. V lost 9 bases, J lost 5 bases, and 7 bases stayed unmatched. Germline V gene data show CDR1 as ENHRY and CDR2 as SYGVKD. The CDR3 bases are TGTGCCATAGCAAGGGGACAGGGGAACGAGCAGTACTTC. Amino acids: CAIARGQGNEQYF.

The sample holds many counts of this clonotype. CDR3 residues: CASSQERDTVDEQFF. Written as DNA, the CDR3 is TGTGCCAGCAGCCAAGAACGGGACACTGTCGATGAGCAGTTCTTC. The gene calls are TRBV3-1 and TRBJ2-1, with a possible D match to TRBD1 (6 bases). Per germline, CDR1 LGHDT and CDR2 YNNKEL (reference sequence). The CDR3 consists of 15 residues. Between the trimmed V and J ends, which lost 0 bases and 8 bases, there was a span of 14 bases.

The rearrangement uses TRBV9 and TRBJ2-3; D unclear. Trimming removed 2 bases from V and 0 bases from J, with 13 bases in between. Germline CDR1 is SGDLS and CDR2 is YYNGEE. This CDR3 is 16 amino acids long. The CDR3 here is CASSVFTGVSTDTQYF. DNA of the CDR3: TGTGCCAGCAGCGTTTTCACCGGAGTTAGCACAGATACGCAGTATTTT.

This clonotype was detected many times. The chain has TRBV5-1 and TRBJ1-2; 9 positions match TRBD1. Trimming removed 2 bases from V and 3 bases from J; junction bases left unmatched: 8. In germline, CDR1 is SGHRS, CDR2 YFSETQ. The CDR3 contains 16 residues. CDR3 in DNA: TGCGCCAGCAGCTTAAGGGACAGGGCCTATGACTATGGCTACACCTTC. Residues: CASSLRDRAYDYGYTF.

This clonotype has only a few counts. V usage is TRBV12-3 or TRBV12-4 and J usage is TRBJ1-1; D ambiguous. The CDR3 totals 12 residues. V lost 6 bases and J 6 bases, leaving 11 bases between the germline ends. CDR3 sequence (DNA): TGTGCCAGCAGCGGGAAGGAGGCTGAAGCTTTCTTT. Protein sequence: CASSGKEAEAFF.

This clonotype has just a few counts. V usage is TRBV14 and J usage is TRBJ2-1, with D unclear. This CDR3 region has 13 residues. Germline-derived CDR1 and CDR2 are SGHDN and FVKESK. V was shortened by 1 base and J by 4 bases, with 5 bases between the two germline ends. This chain's CDR3 is CASSQAVYNEQFF. The CDR3, as DNA: TGTGCCAGCAGCCAAGCGGTTTACAATGAGCAGTTCTTC.

This clonotype showed up just a few times. The CDR3 reads CASSLALGTPAYEQYF. CDR3 sequence (DNA): TGTGCCAGCAGCTTAGCGCTCGGGACACCAGCCTACGAGCAGTACTTC. The chain carries TRBV7-6 and TRBJ2-7, with D perhaps matching TRBD1 (6 bases). Germline V gives CDR1 SGHVS, CDR2 FNYEAQ. The germline V and J ends were trimmed by 0 bases and 2 bases, with 14 bases remaining between them. The CDR3 runs to 16 residues.